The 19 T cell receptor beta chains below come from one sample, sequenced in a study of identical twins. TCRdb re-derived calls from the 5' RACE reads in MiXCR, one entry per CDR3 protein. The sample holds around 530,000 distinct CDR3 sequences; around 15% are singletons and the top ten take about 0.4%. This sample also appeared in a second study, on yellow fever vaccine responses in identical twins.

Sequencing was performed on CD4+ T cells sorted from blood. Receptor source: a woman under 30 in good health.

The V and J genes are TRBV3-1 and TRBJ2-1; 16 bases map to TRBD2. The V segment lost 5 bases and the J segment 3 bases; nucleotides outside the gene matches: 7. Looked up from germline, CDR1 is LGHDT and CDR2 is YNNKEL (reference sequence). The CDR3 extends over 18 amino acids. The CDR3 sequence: CASSTGTSGRAIYNEQFF. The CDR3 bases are TGTGCCAGCAGCACCGGGACTAGCGGGAGGGCCATCTACAATGAGCAGTTCTTC.

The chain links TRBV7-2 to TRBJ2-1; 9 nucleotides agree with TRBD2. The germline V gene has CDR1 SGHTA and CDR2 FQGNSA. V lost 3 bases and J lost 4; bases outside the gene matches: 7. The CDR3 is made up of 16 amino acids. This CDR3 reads CASSFHSGGTYNEQFF. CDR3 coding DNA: TGTGCCAGCAGCTTCCATAGCGGGGGCACTTACAATGAGCAGTTCTTC.

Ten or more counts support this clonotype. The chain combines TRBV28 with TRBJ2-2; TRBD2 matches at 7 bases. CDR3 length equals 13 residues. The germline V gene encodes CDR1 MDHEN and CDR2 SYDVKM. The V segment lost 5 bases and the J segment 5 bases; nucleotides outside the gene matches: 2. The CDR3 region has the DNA TGTGCCAGCAGTCTTAGCGGGACCGGGGAGCTGTTTTTT. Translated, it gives CASSLSGTGELFF.

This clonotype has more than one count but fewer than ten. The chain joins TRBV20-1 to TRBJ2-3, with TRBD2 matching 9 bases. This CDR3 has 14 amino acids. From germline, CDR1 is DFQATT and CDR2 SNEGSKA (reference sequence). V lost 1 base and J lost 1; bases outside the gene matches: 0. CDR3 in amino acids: CSARGLAGTDTQYF. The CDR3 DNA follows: TGCAGTGCTAGAGGACTAGCGGGCACAGATACGCAGTATTTT.

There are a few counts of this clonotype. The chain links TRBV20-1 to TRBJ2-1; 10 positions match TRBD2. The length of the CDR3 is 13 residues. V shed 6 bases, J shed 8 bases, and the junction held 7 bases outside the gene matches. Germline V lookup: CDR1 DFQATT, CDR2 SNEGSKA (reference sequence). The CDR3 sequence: CSAKGLAWDEQFF. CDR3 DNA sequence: TGCAGTGCCAAGGGACTAGCGTGGGATGAGCAGTTCTTC.

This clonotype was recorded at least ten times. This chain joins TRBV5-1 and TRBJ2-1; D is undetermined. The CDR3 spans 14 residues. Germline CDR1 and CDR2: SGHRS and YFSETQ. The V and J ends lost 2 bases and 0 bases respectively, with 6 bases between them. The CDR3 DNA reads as TGCGCCAGCAGCTTTACGAGCTCCTACAATGAGCAGTTCTTC. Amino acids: CASSFTSSYNEQFF.

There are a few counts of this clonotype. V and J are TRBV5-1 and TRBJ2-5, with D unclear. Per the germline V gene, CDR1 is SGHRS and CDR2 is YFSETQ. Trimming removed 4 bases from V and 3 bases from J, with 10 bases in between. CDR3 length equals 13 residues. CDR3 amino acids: CASSPRRKETQYF. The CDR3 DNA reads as TGCGCCAGCAGCCCAAGACGGAAAGAGACCCAGTACTTC.

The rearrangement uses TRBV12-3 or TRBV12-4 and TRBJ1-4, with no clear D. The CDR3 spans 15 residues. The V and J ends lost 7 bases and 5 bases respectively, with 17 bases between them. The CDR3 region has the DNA TGTGCCAGCACCCCCCTAGGGTTGAGGAATGAAAAACTGTTTTTT. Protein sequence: CASTPLGLRNEKLFF.

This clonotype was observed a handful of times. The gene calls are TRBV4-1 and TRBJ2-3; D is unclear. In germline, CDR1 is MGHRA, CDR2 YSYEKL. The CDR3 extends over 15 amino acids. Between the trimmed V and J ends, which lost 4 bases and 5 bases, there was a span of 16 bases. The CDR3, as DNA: TGCGCCAGCAGCCCGAACCATTTGTCTAGAGATACGCAGTATTTT. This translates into CASSPNHLSRDTQYF.

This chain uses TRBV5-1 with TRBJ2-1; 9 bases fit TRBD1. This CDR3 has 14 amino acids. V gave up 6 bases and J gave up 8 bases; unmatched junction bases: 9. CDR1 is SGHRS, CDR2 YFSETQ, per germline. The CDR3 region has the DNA TGCGCCAGCATGGGGACAGGGCGGCTCGATGAGCAGTTCTTC. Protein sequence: CASMGTGRLDEQFF.

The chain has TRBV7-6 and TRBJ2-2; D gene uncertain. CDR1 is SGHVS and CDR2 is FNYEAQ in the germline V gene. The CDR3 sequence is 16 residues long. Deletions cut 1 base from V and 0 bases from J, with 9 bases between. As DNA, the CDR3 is TGTGCCAGCAGCTTAGGGGGATCTCCGAACACCGGGGAGCTGTTTTTT. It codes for CASSLGGSPNTGELFF. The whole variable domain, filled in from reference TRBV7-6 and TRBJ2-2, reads GAGVSQSPRYKVTKRGQDVALRCDPISGHVSLYWYRQALGQGPEFLTYFNYEAQQDKSGLPNDRFSAERPEGSISTLTIQRTEQRDSAMYRCASSLGGSPNTGELFFGEGSRLTVL.

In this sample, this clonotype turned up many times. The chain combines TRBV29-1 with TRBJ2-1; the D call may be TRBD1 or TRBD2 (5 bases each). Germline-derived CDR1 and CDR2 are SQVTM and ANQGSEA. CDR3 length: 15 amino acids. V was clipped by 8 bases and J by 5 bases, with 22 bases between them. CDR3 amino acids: CSPTRGEVRNNEQFF. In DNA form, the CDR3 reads TGCAGCCCCACCCGGGGCGAGGTGAGGAACAATGAGCAGTTCTTC.

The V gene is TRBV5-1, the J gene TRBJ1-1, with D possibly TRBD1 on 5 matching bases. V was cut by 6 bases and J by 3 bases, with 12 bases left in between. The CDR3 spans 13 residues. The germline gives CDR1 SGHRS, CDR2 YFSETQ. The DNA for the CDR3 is TGCGCCAGCACTGGGGGGGGATACACTGAAGCTTTCTTT. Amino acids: CASTGGGYTEAFF.

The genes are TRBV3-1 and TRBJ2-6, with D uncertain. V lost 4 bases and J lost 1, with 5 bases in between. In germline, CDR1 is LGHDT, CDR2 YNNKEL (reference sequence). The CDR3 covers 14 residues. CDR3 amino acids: CASSLTSGANVLTF. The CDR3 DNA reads TGTGCCAGCAGCCTCACGTCTGGGGCCAACGTCCTGACTTTC. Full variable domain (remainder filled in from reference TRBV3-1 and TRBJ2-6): DTAVSQTPKYLVTQMGNDKSIKCEQNLGHDTMYWYKQDSKKFLKIMFSYNNKELIINETVPNRFSPKSPDKAHLNLHINSLELGDSAVYFCASSLTSGANVLTFGAGSRLTVL.

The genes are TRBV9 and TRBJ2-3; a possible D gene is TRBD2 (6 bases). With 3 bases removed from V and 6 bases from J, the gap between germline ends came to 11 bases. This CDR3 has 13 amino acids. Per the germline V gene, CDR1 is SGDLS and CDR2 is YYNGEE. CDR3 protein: CASSAGLPDTQYF. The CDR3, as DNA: TGTGCCAGCAGCGCGGGACTTCCGGATACGCAGTATTTT.

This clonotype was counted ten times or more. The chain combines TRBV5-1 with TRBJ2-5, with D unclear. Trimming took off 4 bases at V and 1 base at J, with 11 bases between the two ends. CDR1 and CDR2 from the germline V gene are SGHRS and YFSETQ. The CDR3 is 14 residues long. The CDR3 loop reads CASSPGSSQETQYF. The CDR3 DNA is TGCGCCAGCAGCCCCGGTAGTTCCCAAGAGACCCAGTACTTC.

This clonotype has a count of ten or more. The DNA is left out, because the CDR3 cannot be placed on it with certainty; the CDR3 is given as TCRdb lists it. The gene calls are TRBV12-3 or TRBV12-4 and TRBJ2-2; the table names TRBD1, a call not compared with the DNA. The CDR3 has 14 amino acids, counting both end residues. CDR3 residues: CASSFGAGGGELFF.

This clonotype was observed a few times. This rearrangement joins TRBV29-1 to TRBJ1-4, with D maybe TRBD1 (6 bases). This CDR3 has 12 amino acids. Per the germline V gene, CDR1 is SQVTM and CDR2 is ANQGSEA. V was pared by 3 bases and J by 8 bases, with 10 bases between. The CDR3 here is CSVDRGGEKLFF. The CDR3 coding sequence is TGCAGCGTTGACAGGGGTGGAGAAAAACTGTTTTTT.

This CDR3 is CASSPEGPGANVLTF. DNA of the CDR3: TGCGCCAGCAGCCCGGAGGGCCCTGGGGCCAACGTCCTGACTTTC. The V gene is TRBV5-1, the J gene TRBJ2-6, with D possibly matching TRBD2 (6 bases). Trimming took off 4 bases at V and 2 bases at J, with 10 bases between the two ends. The germline gives CDR1 SGHRS, CDR2 YFSETQ. CDR3 length: 15 residues.